The clone carrying this TCR beta chain occurred many times. No antigen is known for it. The sample is drawn from a study of early T cells in non-severe SARS-CoV-2 infection. Across the whole study: Sequencing of unsorted whole blood was done on bulk RNA, leaving chains unpaired.

Findings and caveats of the study: Private and CD4 specificities were missed by VDJdb matching, which favored anti-spike CD8 responses.

Tagging with unique molecular identifiers was applied to individual cDNA molecules. TCRdb recomputed calls from the 5' RACE reads with MiXCR, one row per CDR3 protein. The profile covers tens of thousands of distinct CDR3 sequences, with about 6.4% appearing a single time and around 5% taken by the ten largest. Germline CDR1 SGHDT, CDR2 YYEEEE. The CDR3 spans 16 residues. V was trimmed by 2 bases and J by 0 bases, leaving 15 bases between them. The input for sequencing was whole blood, taken at baseline. V and J are TRBV5-6 and TRBJ2-7; D tentatively reads TRBD1 or TRBD2 (5 bases each). This clonotype was obtained from an adult who was a healthcare worker with PCR-confirmed SARS-CoV-2 infection or an uninfected control (not recorded which). The CDR3 DNA is TGTGCCAGCAGCTTTATGGGGACGTTGAGCTCCTACGAGCAGTACTTC. The encoded protein is CASSFMGTLSSYEQYF.